This T cell receptor beta chain originates from a study of blood T cell repertoires in COVID-19. On the study more broadly: Spain, Italy and the United States supplied samples that represented acute and convalescent COVID-19. PBMCs, B-cell-depleted T cells, or T cells provided the cDNA or gDNA that made up the material.

CDR1 is MNHEY, CDR2 SVGEGT, per germline. CDR3 length equals 14 residues. The V end lost 5 bases, the J end lost 3 bases, and 12 bases lay between the germline ends. Authors' data handling: Reference gene primer amplification yielded estimated nucleated cell counts. Here immunoSEQ multiplex PCR was the method, and the copy in TCRdb shows in-frame clones only, minus some. V and J calls and clone size are as listed in that table; D and trimming were resolved from the DNA. This table has about 93,000 clones, around nine tenths appearing once. This chain links TRBV6-2 or TRBV6-3 with TRBJ2-3; D gene unclear. The sample taken for sequencing was peripheral blood. The origin of this receptor is a man between 45 and 60 years old with acute or convalescent COVID-19. CDR3 in DNA: TGTGCCAGCAGTCGAAGACCGACAACAGATACGCAGTATTTT. Translation: CASSRRPTTDTQYF.